These 19 T cell receptor beta chains share one sample of origin, sequenced in a study of CD8+ T cells in alopecia areata. cDNA prepared by RNA extraction and subsequent reverse transcription served as the template for sequencing. Clones were sequenced by immunoSEQ multiplex PCR, and TCRdb holds only the in-frame ones, with some missing. The sample lists about 180,000 clones; roughly 60% were seen once. The starting material was CD4+ T cells sorted from blood, obtained at week 0. The receptors originated from a human donor with alopecia areata.

This rearrangement joins TRBV19 to TRBJ2-2; weak D call: TRBD1 (6 bases). The CDR3 is 15 residues long. Trimming took 5 bases from V and 1 from J, leaving 11 bases between them. In germline, CDR1 is LNHDA, CDR2 SQIVND (reference sequence). The CDR3 DNA reads as TGTGCCAGTAGTTATGGGACACTGAACACCGGGGAGCTGTTTTTT. Translation gives CASSYGTLNTGELFF.

A few counts support this clone. The rearrangement links TRBV5-1 to TRBJ2-1, with 7 bases matching TRBD1. V dropped 4 bases and J dropped 1; count of bases not matched to a gene: 5. This CDR3 is built from 15 residues. CDR1 and CDR2 (germline): SGHRS, YFSETQ. For the CDR3, the DNA is TGCGCCAGCAGCGGGAAGACAGGGTCCTACAATGAGCAGTTCTTC. This encodes CASSGKTGSYNEQFF.

The J gene is TRBJ1-2, the V gene TRBV13; possibly TRBD1 for D (6 bases). The CDR3 is 13 residues long. Trimming left V 3 bases short and J 4 bases short, with 9 bases between. Germline lookup yields CDR1 PRHDT and CDR2 FYEKMQ (reference sequence). The CDR3 here is CASSLNRAYGYTF. CDR3 coding DNA: TGTGCCAGCAGCTTGAACAGGGCCTATGGCTACACCTTC.

This clone was seen only once. CDR3: CATSRDLQEPQHF. DNA for the CDR3: TGTGCCACCAGCCGGGACCTCCAGGAGCCCCAGCATTTT. The V and J genes are TRBV15 and TRBJ1-5; the D gene is possibly TRBD1 (5 bases). The CDR3 spans 13 residues. Germline lookup yields CDR1 LNHNV and CDR2 YYDKDF (reference sequence). Trimming left V 5 bases short and J 8 bases short, with 13 bases between.

Here the CDR3 reads CASSLSRGGSDTQYF. DNA for the CDR3: TGCGCCAGCAGCTTGTCGCGGGGTGGGTCAGATACGCAGTATTTT. The V gene is TRBV5-1, the J gene TRBJ2-3, with TRBD2 as a possible D gene (6 bases). Germline-derived CDR1 and CDR2 are SGHRS and YFSETQ. There are 15 residues in the CDR3. V was cut by 1 base and J by 4 bases, with 13 bases left in between.

CDR3 protein: CSGWTAKKGEAFF. The DNA for the CDR3 is TGCAGCGGATGGACAGCCAAAAAAGGGGAAGCTTTCTTT. V is TRBV29-1 and J is TRBJ1-1, with D maybe TRBD1 (6 bases). This CDR3 contains 13 residues. Germline V gene data show CDR1 as SQVTM and CDR2 as ANQGSEA. Trimming shortened V by 7 bases and J by 8 bases, and 20 bases separated the two germline ends.

V usage is TRBV11-1 and J usage is TRBJ2-1, with D unclear. Germline V gene data show CDR1 as SGHAT and CDR2 as FQDESV (reference sequence). V was shortened by 2 bases and J by 10 bases, with 12 bases between the two germline ends. There are 13 residues in the CDR3. The CDR3 reads CASSLMFFGEQFF. The CDR3 DNA is TGTGCCAGCAGCTTAATGTTCTTCGGAGAGCAGTTCTTC.

As concerns this clone: This may arise from a read error, as a much more abundant clone is one base away. The V and J genes are TRBV19 and TRBJ2-1, with D hard to call. V shed 5 bases and J shed 5 bases, with 4 bases lying between them. The CDR3 is 11 amino acids. Germline lookup yields CDR1 LNHDA and CDR2 SQIVND (reference sequence). The CDR3, as DNA: TGTGCCAGTAGTTTGGACAATGAGCAGTTCTTC. Its protein product is CASSLDNEQFF.

This rearrangement joins TRBV29-1 to TRBJ2-2, with 9 positions matching TRBD2. Trimming cost V 3 bases and J 1 base; bases outside gene matches: 3. This CDR3 is built from 15 residues. In germline, CDR1 is SQVTM, CDR2 ANQGSEA. The CDR3 loop reads CSVDPSGMNTGELFF. The CDR3 nucleotides are TGCAGCGTTGACCCTAGCGGGATGAACACCGGGGAGCTGTTTTTT.

This clone was seen only a few times. The V gene is TRBV28, the J gene TRBJ2-2, with 7 bases lining up with TRBD1. The germline CDR1 and CDR2 sequences are MDHEN and SYDVKM. The CDR3 is made up of 15 amino acids. Losses at the gene ends were 4 bases for V and 7 bases for J; bases not matched to a gene: 9. CDR3 loop: CASSSWAGGNGELFF. As DNA, the CDR3 is TGTGCCAGCAGTTCCTGGGCAGGGGGTAACGGGGAGCTGTTTTTT.

V usage is TRBV5-4 and J usage is TRBJ2-3; perhaps D is TRBD1 or TRBD2 (5 bases each). The V end lost 7 bases, the J end lost 3 bases, and 9 bases lay between the germline ends. The CDR3 has 12 residues. CDR1 is SGHNT and CDR2 is YYREEE in the germline V gene (reference sequence). CDR3 region: CASSGPTDTQYF. CDR3 DNA sequence: TGTGCCAGCTCGGGGCCTACAGATACGCAGTATTTT.

This sequence joins TRBV30 and TRBJ2-1; D may correspond to TRBD1 or TRBD2 (6 bases each). V gave up 4 bases and J gave up 10 bases, with 14 bases separating them. The CDR3 contains 12 residues. The germline V gene has CDR1 GTSNPN and CDR2 SVGIG (reference sequence). CDR3 in DNA: TGTGCCTGGACGCTAACAGGGAGGGAGCAGTTCTTC. Protein product: CAWTLTGREQFF.

This clone showed up just once. The chain links TRBV7-2 to TRBJ1-2; 7 nucleotides match TRBD1. The CDR3 has 12 amino acids. J gave up 4 bases and V 5 bases, and 1 base lay outside the gene matches. The V gene's germline CDR1 is SGHTA and CDR2 FQGNSA. The CDR3 spells CASSTGVYGYTF. The CDR3 DNA sequence: TGTGCCAGCAGCACAGGGGTCTATGGCTACACCTTC.

J is TRBJ2-7 and V is TRBV2; a weak D match, TRBD1 (5 bases). CDR1 is SNHLY, CDR2 FYNNEI, per germline. There are 14 residues in the CDR3. V lost 7 bases and J 5 bases, leaving 18 bases between the germline ends. Here the CDR3 reads CASILDRRVDEQYF. CDR3 DNA: TGTGCCAGCATACTTGACAGACGTGTGGACGAGCAGTACTTC.

J is TRBJ1-1 and V is TRBV30; unclear D gene. CDR1 GTSNPN and CDR2 SVGIG come from the germline V gene (reference sequence). CDR3 length: 12 amino acids. Trimming stripped 4 bases from V and 11 bases from J, with 17 bases between. CDR3 amino acids: CAWMTTRVTAFF. The CDR3 DNA reads as TGTGCCTGGATGACGACAAGGGTGACGGCTTTCTTT.

The chain carries TRBV5-1 and TRBJ2-3; D is perhaps TRBD1 (5 bases). The CDR3 extends over 14 amino acids. CDR1 and CDR2 (germline): SGHRS, YFSETQ. V was trimmed by 4 bases and J by 4 bases, leaving 13 bases between them. CDR3 sequence reads: CASSLMKGSDTQYF. CDR3 nucleotides: TGCGCCAGCAGCCTAATGAAGGGGTCAGATACGCAGTATTTT. The full variable domain, in which reference TRBV5-1 and TRBJ2-3 provide the parts outside the CDR3, is KAGVTQTPRYLIKTRGQQVTLSCSPISGHRSVSWYQQTPGQGLQFLFEYFSETQRNKGNFPGRFSGRQFSNSRSEMNVSTLELGDSALYLCASSLMKGSDTQYFGPGTRLTVL.

The chain couples TRBV5-1 to TRBJ1-1, with a weak D call TRBD1 (6 bases). Germline lookup yields CDR1 SGHRS and CDR2 YFSETQ. The length of the CDR3 is 14 residues. Deletions cut 3 bases from V and 0 bases from J, with 9 bases between. CDR3: CASSYGQLNTEAFF. As DNA, the CDR3 is TGCGCCAGCAGCTACGGACAGCTGAACACTGAAGCTTTCTTT.

This clone was recorded at least ten times. Sequence at one end of the junction differs from germline and may be a read error. The J gene is TRBJ2-1, the V gene TRBV20-1; no firm D call. CDR1 is DFQATT, CDR2 SNEGSKA, per germline (reference sequence). This CDR3 has 11 residues. In DNA form, the CDR3 reads TGTGTCCCAGTGGGGTACAATGAGCAGTTCTTC. As protein: CVPVGYNEQFF.

This clone was recorded once. The gene calls are TRBV7-2 and TRBJ2-7, with TRBD1 matching over 7 bases. The CDR3 length is 14 residues. In germline, CDR1 is SGHTA, CDR2 FQGNSA. After removal of 5 bases from V and 3 bases from J, the junction contained 7 bases not matched to a gene. CDR3 residues: CASSPDRVGYEQYF. CDR3 DNA sequence: TGTGCCAGCAGCCCCGACAGGGTAGGCTACGAGCAGTACTTC.